Listed below are T cell receptor beta chains from one sample, sequenced in a study of immune cell composition in non-small cell lung cancer. Here immunoSEQ multiplex PCR was the method, and the copy in TCRdb shows in-frame clones only, minus some. The table shows 1,200 or so clones, with roughly 70% occurring only once. The specimen sequenced was lung tumor tissue. Every receptor here comes from a human donor with non-small cell lung cancer. CDR3s include the opening cysteine and the closing phenylalanine or tryptophan. A D gene is named only where the DNA matches it firmly. Size is omitted from some rows. Given values are once, few, many or a class for expanded clones.

cdr3_nt,cdr3_aa,clone_size,j_call,v_call,d_call
TGTGCCAGCAGCGTAGATTTGGGACAGACGAATTCACCCCTCCACTTT,CASSVDLGQTNSPLHF,-,TRBJ1-6,TRBV9,TRBD1
TGTGCCAGTCTAGACGAAAATGAAAAACTGTTTTTT,CASLDENEKLFF,-,TRBJ1-4,TRBV19,-
TGTGCCAGCAGCCCGCAGGGGTTTAACACTGAAGCTTTCTTT,CASSPQGFNTEAFF,large,TRBJ1-1,TRBV5-8,-
TGTGCCAGCAGCTTACGAACAGGGGGAACAGATACGCAGTATTTT,CASSLRTGGTDTQYF,-,TRBJ2-3,TRBV7-9,TRBD1
TGTGCCAGCTCATCAAACCTCGGACTAGCGGGGGGGAATGAGCAGTTCTTC,CASSSNLGLAGGNEQFF,once,TRBJ2-1,TRBV27,TRBD2
TGCGCCAGCAGCATGGGACAGGGGAGAGTGGCTGGAAACACCATATATTTT,CASSMGQGRVAGNTIYF,-,TRBJ1-3,TRBV5-1,TRBD1
TGTGCCAGTAGTCTTAGCGGGGGGCAGGATACGCAGTATTTT,CASSLSGGQDTQYF,-,TRBJ2-3,TRBV19,TRBD2
TGTGCCAGCAGTTACCCCCGGGGTGATACCTATTCACCCCTCCACTTT,CASSYPRGDTYSPLHF,large,TRBJ1-6,TRBV6-5,-
TGTGCCAGCAGTGTTGCAGGGATCGAAGAGACCCAGTACTTC,CASSVAGIEETQYF,-,TRBJ2-5,TRBV6-1,-
TGCAGCGTTAACGGGATCCTGGGTGGCTACACCTTC,CSVNGILGGYTF,-,TRBJ1-2,TRBV29-1,-
TGTGCCACTCTCGGTGCAGGGTCCGTATCTGAAGCTTTCTTT,CATLGAGSVSEAFF,-,TRBJ1-1,TRBV6-5,-
TGTGCCAGCAGTCAACGGACACACAGGGGGGATGGCTACACCTTC,CASSQRTHRGDGYTF,-,TRBJ1-2,TRBV10-3,TRBD1
TGTGCCAACTCAAGACAGGGAGTCGTTGAAAAACTGTTTTTT,CANSRQGVVEKLFF,-,TRBJ1-4,TRBV5-8,TRBD1
TGTGCTAGCAGCCCAAGACTAGCGGTTCAGCCCGATGAGCAGTTCTTC,CASSPRLAVQPDEQFF,-,TRBJ2-1,TRBV7-7,TRBD2
TGTGCCAGCAGCCGACAGGGCAACAATCAGCCCCAGCATTTT,CASSRQGNNQPQHF,hyperexpanded,TRBJ1-5,TRBV5-8,TRBD1
TGTGCCAGCAGCCCCCAACTTGGGGGGGTTACTGAAGCTTTCTTT,CASSPQLGGVTEAFF,-,TRBJ1-1,TRBV7-6,-
TGTGCCAGCCGGGACAGCTATGGCTACACCTTC,CASRDSYGYTF,-,TRBJ1-2,TRBV6-6,TRBD1
TGTGCCAGCAGCTTAGCCTTGGGCAGGGTTGGGACCCAGTACTTC,CASSLALGRVGTQYF,-,TRBJ2-5,TRBV7-9,-
TGTGCCAGTGGGGGACTAGCGGGGGGCACAGATACGCAGTATTTT,CASGGLAGGTDTQYF,few,TRBJ2-3,TRBV19,TRBD2
TGTGCCACCAGCAGAGATCATAGGGCGCCGGGGGAAAAACTGTTTTTT,CATSRDHRAPGEKLFF,-,TRBJ1-4,TRBV15,-
TGTGCCAGCAGTTACGGAACGGAGGATTCACCCCTCCACTTT,CASSYGTEDSPLHF,-,TRBJ1-6,TRBV6-5,-
TGTGCCAGCAGCATACAGGGGAATCAGCCCCAGCATTTT,CASSIQGNQPQHF,once,TRBJ1-5,TRBV6-6,TRBD1
TGTGCCAGCAGCCCTCCCGCGGGACTTCTAATTGGTGAGCAGTTCTTC,CASSPPAGLLIGEQFF,-,TRBJ2-1,TRBV7-9,-
TGTGCCAGCAGCTCCCCGTGGGGGGGGGCCGCCGGTATAGAGACCCAGTACTTC,CASSSPWGGAAGIETQYF,-,TRBJ2-5,TRBV5-4,-
TGTGCCAGTAGGCGACGACAGGGGGCGGATGAAAAACTGTTTTTT,CASRRRQGADEKLFF,few,TRBJ1-4,TRBV19,TRBD1
TGTGCCAGCAGGCGGCGGCGGGGTATCGACACCGGGGAGCTGTTTTTT,CASRRRRGIDTGELFF,-,TRBJ2-2,TRBV5-8,-
TGTGCCAGCAGCTTGGGGACTAGCGGCGATGAGACCCAGTACTTC,CASSLGTSGDETQYF,-,TRBJ2-5,TRBV5-8,TRBD2
TGTGCCATCAGTGCAGGACTAGCGGGAGAAGAAGATACGCAGTATTTT,CAISAGLAGEEDTQYF,-,TRBJ2-3,TRBV10-3,TRBD2
TGCAGCGTTCTGAGGGCGAGGGACTCCTACTACGAGCAGTACTTC,CSVLRARDSYYEQYF,-,TRBJ2-7,TRBV29-1,-
TGTGCCAGCAGCTCCGGCCCCGAACGCCGGTCACGGGGATATGGCTACACCTTC,CASSSGPERRSRGYGYTF,-,TRBJ1-2,TRBV7-9,-
TGTGCCAGCAGCCGGGACAGGGATGAGACCCAGTACTTC,CASSRDRDETQYF,-,TRBJ2-5,TRBV11-1,TRBD1
TGTGCCATAGGACAGGGAGATCAACTTGCTAATGAAAAACTGTTTTTT,CAIGQGDQLANEKLFF,-,TRBJ1-4,TRBV2,TRBD1
TGTGCCAGCAGCTTGATGACAGGGGGCAGGAACGAGCAGTACTTC,CASSLMTGGRNEQYF,-,TRBJ2-7,TRBV5-4,TRBD1
TGTGCCAGCAGCTTAGCGACAGCGGGAAGGGAGAACATTCAGTACTTC,CASSLATAGRENIQYF,-,TRBJ2-4,TRBV7-6,TRBD2
TGTGCCAGCAGTGTTCCGACAGCCCCCACAGATACGCAGTATTTT,CASSVPTAPTDTQYF,-,TRBJ2-3,TRBV6-1,-
TGCGCCAGCAGCTACCTAGGGGGTAAGGGGACTGAAGCTTTCTTT,CASSYLGGKGTEAFF,-,TRBJ1-1,TRBV5-1,-
TGCGCCAGCAGTGAGTCTAGACAGGGTCAAGAGACCCAGTACTTC,CASSESRQGQETQYF,-,TRBJ2-5,TRBV10-2,TRBD1
TGTGCCAGCAGTTACGCGGGTATAGGACAGCCCCAGCATTTT,CASSYAGIGQPQHF,-,TRBJ1-5,TRBV6-5,-
TGTGCCAGCAGCGTCGGGACAGGCGGTGGCTACACCTTC,CASSVGTGGGYTF,few,TRBJ1-2,TRBV5-4,TRBD1
TGTGCCAGCAGCCAAACCGGGACTAGATCAGTCGATGAGCAGTTCTTC,CASSQTGTRSVDEQFF,-,TRBJ2-1,TRBV7-3,TRBD2
TGTGCCAGCAGCTTAGAACAGGAGACAGAGCAGTTCTTC,CASSLEQETEQFF,-,TRBJ2-1,TRBV5-5,-
TGTGCCAGCAAACCGAGCTTTCTGCGGGTACGCGATCCCTACGAGCAGTACTTC,CASKPSFLRVRDPYEQYF,once,TRBJ2-7,TRBV2,-
TGCGCCAGCAGCCAAGAAGTTGTCCTAGCGGGATTCTCTGGGGCCAACGTCCTGACTTTC,CASSQEVVLAGFSGANVLTF,-,TRBJ2-6,TRBV4-3,TRBD2
TGTGCCAGCAGCAAGTTCGGACAGGACTACTACGAGCAGTACTTC,CASSKFGQDYYEQYF,-,TRBJ2-7,TRBV21-1,-
TGTGCCAGCTACCCCGCGGGGGGAAGCTCCTACGAGCAGTACTTC,CASYPAGGSSYEQYF,-,TRBJ2-7,TRBV27,TRBD2
TGCGCCAGCAGCTTCGGAACCGGGACTCGGGGCTACACCTTC,CASSFGTGTRGYTF,-,TRBJ1-2,TRBV5-1,-
TGTGCCAGCAGCTTGGGCGGGGCTTTCGACGAGCAGTACTTC,CASSLGGAFDEQYF,-,TRBJ2-7,TRBV5-5,-
TGTGCCAGCAGCTTAATAACCTACGAGCAGTACTTC,CASSLITYEQYF,-,TRBJ2-7,TRBV11-2,-
TGTGCCAGTAGTAACAGGGGAATCGGCCGTCAGCCCCAGCATTTT,CASSNRGIGRQPQHF,-,TRBJ1-5,TRBV19,TRBD1
TGCGCCAGCAACGAAGCGACAGGGTCCTATGGCTACACCTTC,CASNEATGSYGYTF,-,TRBJ1-2,TRBV5-1,TRBD1
TGTGCCAGCAGCTTGGGCACATTTTACGAGCAGTACTTC,CASSLGTFYEQYF,-,TRBJ2-7,TRBV5-6,-
TGTGCCAGCAGCGTCCTTTACACAGGCTTGACCGGGGAGCTGTTTTTT,CASSVLYTGLTGELFF,-,TRBJ2-2,TRBV21-1,-
TGTGCCAGCAGCTTTGGACAAGTAGGGACCCAGTACTTC,CASSFGQVGTQYF,-,TRBJ2-5,TRBV11-2,-
TGTGCCAGTATGGGACAGGGGAACACTGAAGCTTTCTTT,CASMGQGNTEAFF,-,TRBJ1-1,TRBV19,TRBD1
TGTGCCAGCAGCGTAGAGGGGGTTTCCTACAATGAGCAGTTCTTC,CASSVEGVSYNEQFF,-,TRBJ2-1,TRBV9,-